This T cell receptor (beta chain) was sequenced during a study of blood T cell repertoires in COVID-19. Study-level background: T cells, B-cell-depleted T cells, or PBMCs provided the cDNA or gDNA that served as material.

In the authors' methods: Amplification with reference gene primers provided the estimates of nucleated cell counts. The protocol was immunoSEQ multiplex PCR, while the TCRdb copy is restricted to in-frame clones and leaves out a portion. D and trimming were read from the DNA, whereas the V and J calls and clone size are those reported in that table. The data show some 320,000 clones, with approximately 91% seen just once and 4% to 6% held by the top ten. V lost 3 bases and J 1 base, leaving 9 bases between the germline ends. The CDR3 sequence is 15 residues long. The germline V gene has CDR1 LGHNA and CDR2 YNFKEQ.

The chain uses TRBV4-2 and TRBJ2-2, with D maybe TRBD1 (5 bases). The specimen was PBMCs or T cells enriched from blood (not recorded which). This sequence was found in a man aged 60 to 69 who had recovered from COVID-19. This chain's CDR3 is CASSQDGQNTGELFF. CDR3 coding DNA: TGTGCCAGCAGCCAGGACGGACAGAACACCGGGGAGCTGTTTTTT.